These 18 T cell receptor beta chains were sequenced from one sample in a study of breast tumors, draining lymph nodes, adjacent tissues. TCRdb re-analysed the multiplex PCR reads in MiXCR, keeping a single row per CDR3 protein. Here the sample spans 20,000 to 25,000 distinct CDR3 sequences, approximately 60% being singletons. The sequencing input was tumor-adjacent breast tissue. All receptors derive from a female donor with breast cancer. Some clones in this sample may be carry-over from other donors' samples.

This clonotype was seen repeatedly, ten times or more. The rearrangement links TRBV18 to TRBJ2-1; D is perhaps TRBD1 (6 bases). Trimming left V 3 bases short and J 0 bases short, with 9 bases between. The CDR3 loop spans 15 amino acids. The germline CDR1 and CDR2 sequences are KGHSH and LQKENI. The CDR3 reads CASSPGDISYNEQFF. In DNA form, the CDR3 reads TGTGCCAGCTCACCGGGGGACATCTCCTACAATGAGCAGTTCTTC. Full variable domain (rest looked up from reference TRBV18 and TRBJ2-1): NAGVMQNPRHLVRRRGQEARLRCSPMKGHSHVYWYRQLPEEGLKFMVYLQKENIIDESGMPKERFSAEFPKEGPSILRIQQVVRGDSAAYFCASSPGDISYNEQFFGPGTRLTVL.

The chain employs TRBV10-3 and TRBJ2-3; 14 bases align to TRBD2. The CDR3 sequence is 20 residues long. J was trimmed by 3 bases and V by 0 bases; bases with no gene match: 11. Germline V gene lookup returns CDR1 ENHRY and CDR2 SYGVKD. CDR3 sequence: CAISESKGTSGRLRTDTQYF. Written as DNA, the CDR3 is TGTGCCATCAGTGAGTCGAAGGGGACTAGCGGGAGATTGAGGACAGATACGCAGTATTTT.

The chain is built from TRBV29-1 and TRBJ1-5; D is undetermined. Germline-derived CDR1 and CDR2 are SQVTM and ANQGSEA. V dropped 4 bases and J dropped 5 bases, with 9 bases sitting between them. This CDR3 comprises 12 residues. The DNA of the CDR3 is TGCAGCGTTGGGACGTCTGATCAGCCCCAGCATTTT. This encodes CSVGTSDQPQHF.

In this sample, this clonotype turned up many times. V usage is TRBV20-1 and J usage is TRBJ2-7; 7 positions match TRBD1. V shed 3 bases, J shed 3 bases, and the junction held 5 bases outside the gene matches. Per germline, CDR1 DFQATT and CDR2 SNEGSKA (reference sequence). The CDR3 runs to 13 residues. CDR3 nucleotide sequence: TGCAGTGCTAGGGACAGGTCGAACTACGAGCAGTACGTC. It codes for CSARDRSNYEQYV.

This clonotype was detected only a few times. This chain uses TRBV11-2 with TRBJ1-6; 10 positions agree with TRBD1. Germline V lookup: CDR1 SGHAT, CDR2 FQNNGV. The CDR3 has 14 residues. The junction had 3 bases not matched to a gene; V was cut back by 3 bases and J by 10 bases. CDR3 DNA sequence: TGTGCCAGCAGCTTGGGGACAGGGGTCTCACCCCTCCACTTT. This translates into CASSLGTGVSPLHF.

With regard to this clonotype: A much larger clonotype is one base distant, so this may be a read error. For the CDR3, the DNA is TGTGCCAGCAGGCTAACGGGAGGGCCCATCGATGGGCAGTTCTTC. Amino acids: CASRLTGGPIDGQFF. J is TRBJ2-1 and V is TRBV6-5; 8 nucleotides match TRBD2. Germline CDR1 MNHEY, CDR2 SVGAGI. The CDR3 has 15 residues. Trimming at V came to 6 bases and at J to 12 bases, leaving 16 bases not matched to a gene.

Within the sample, this clonotype is medium-sized. The chain joins TRBV4-3 to TRBJ1-6; no clear D gene. With 4 bases removed from V and 0 bases from J, the gap between germline ends came to 1 base. The CDR3 runs to 13 residues. Germline-derived CDR1 and CDR2 are LGHNA and YSLEER. The CDR3 DNA reads TGCGCCAGCAGCCGCTCCTATAATTCACCCCTCCACTTT. Translated, it gives CASSRSYNSPLHF.

The chain combines TRBV6-5 with TRBJ2-7; 10 bases are a match to TRBD1. The germline gives CDR1 MNHEY, CDR2 SVGAGI. The CDR3 spans 14 residues. The V gene end was trimmed by 5 bases and the J gene end by 6 bases; junction bases not matched to a gene: 7. CDR3 protein: CASSLPGQGSEQYF. In DNA, the CDR3 is TGTGCCAGCAGTCTCCCGGGACAGGGGTCCGAGCAGTACTTC.

This clonotype was counted ten times or more. The chain joins TRBV2 to TRBJ1-1; D ambiguous. Germline V CDR1 and CDR2: SNHLY, FYNNEI. Trimming shortened V by 3 bases and J by 10 bases, and 15 bases separated the two germline ends. The CDR3 spans 13 residues. DNA of the CDR3: TGTGCCAGCAGTGATGTAAGGGCCTTTGGAGCTTTCTTT. Translation gives CASSDVRAFGAFF. The complete variable domain, with remaining parts taken from reference TRBV2 and TRBJ1-1, reads EPEVTQTPSHQVTQMGQEVILRCVPISNHLYFYWYRQILGQKVEFLVSFYNNEISEKSEIFDDQFSVERPDGSNFTLKIRSTKLEDSAMYFCASSDVRAFGAFFGQGTRLTVV.

Here the CDR3 DNA reads TGTGCCAGTAGTATACAAACTAGCGGCGATACGCAGTATTTT. The encoded protein is CASSIQTSGDTQYF. The chain carries TRBV19 and TRBJ2-3; 8 bases align to TRBD2. The CDR3 extends over 14 amino acids. The V and J ends lost 2 bases and 6 bases, in that order; junction bases with no gene match: 4. From germline, CDR1 is LNHDA and CDR2 SQIVND (reference sequence).

Comments on this clonotype: This is likely a read error, given that the CDR3 carries no conserved phenylalanine or tryptophan at its end. The rearrangement joins TRBV7-3 to TRBJ2-5, with 9 nucleotides matching TRBD2. This CDR3 has 14 residues. Per the germline V gene, CDR1 is SGHTA and CDR2 is FQGTGA. Losses at the gene ends were 3 bases for V and 4 bases for J; bases not matched to a gene: 3. CDR3 amino acids: CASSFSGRGETQYL. CDR3 sequence (DNA): TGTGCCAGCAGCTTTAGCGGGAGAGGAGAGACCCAGTACCTC.

V and J are TRBV10-3 and TRBJ2-3; D possibly uses TRBD1 or TRBD2 (6 bases each). The CDR3 runs 15 residues. V was pared by 8 bases and J by 5 bases, with 20 bases between. Germline V gene sequence: CDR1 ENHRY, CDR2 SYGVKD. CDR3 residues: CAIPEARRGRDTQYF. The CDR3 DNA follows: TGTGCCATCCCAGAGGCTAGGAGGGGGAGAGATACGCAGTATTTT.

The chain couples TRBV6-1 to TRBJ1-2; 8 bases line up with TRBD1. The CDR3 is made up of 15 amino acids. J gave up 4 bases and V 2 bases, and 6 bases lay outside the gene matches. Germline values: CDR1 MNHNS, CDR2 SASEGT. The CDR3 DNA reads TGTGCCAGCAGTGAATCGGACAGGGCGGGCTATGGCTACACCTTC. Translation gives CASSESDRAGYGYTF.

V is TRBV7-8 and J is TRBJ1-2; the D is unclear. V shed 1 base and J shed 4 bases, with 7 bases lying between them. The CDR3 is 13 residues long. Germline CDR1 SGHVS, CDR2 FQNEAQ. The CDR3 reads CASSLGAVYGYTF. CDR3 nucleotides: TGTGCCAGCAGCTTAGGGGCAGTCTATGGCTACACCTTC.

The J gene is TRBJ2-1, the V gene TRBV5-6; TRBD1 matches 9 bases. The germline V gene encodes CDR1 SGHDT and CDR2 YYEEEE. The CDR3 loop spans 14 amino acids. Trimming cost V 3 bases and J 8 bases; bases outside gene matches: 6. CDR3 in DNA: TGTGCCAGCAGCTACGGGACAGGGAGCGATGAGCAGTTCTTC. It translates to CASSYGTGSDEQFF.

The chain is built from TRBV12-3 or TRBV12-4 and TRBJ2-2; TRBD2 agrees at 7 bases. J gave up 7 bases and V 2 bases, and 1 base lay outside the gene matches. There are 13 residues in the CDR3. The CDR3 bases are TGTGCCAGCAGTTTACGCGGGAGCGGGGAGCTGTTTTTT. Protein sequence: CASSLRGSGELFF.

The chain uses TRBV6-5 and TRBJ2-7, with 10 nucleotides matching TRBD2. The ends lost 2 bases at V and 3 bases at J; junction bases unmatched: 1. CDR1 and CDR2 (germline): MNHEY, SVGAGI. This CDR3 is 14 amino acids long. The CDR3 DNA reads as TGTGCCAGCAGTTACCAGCGGGGGGGCTACGAGCAGTACTTC. Amino acids: CASSYQRGGYEQYF.

The V gene is TRBV5-6, the J gene TRBJ1-2; 12 bases match TRBD1. After removal of 3 bases from V and 4 bases from J, the junction contained 10 bases not matched to a gene. CDR1 is SGHDT and CDR2 is YYEEEE in the germline V gene. This CDR3 is 17 amino acids long. The CDR3 spells CASSSGTGGFGGYGYTF. CDR3 DNA: TGTGCCAGCAGCTCCGGGACAGGGGGCTTTGGAGGCTATGGCTACACCTTC.